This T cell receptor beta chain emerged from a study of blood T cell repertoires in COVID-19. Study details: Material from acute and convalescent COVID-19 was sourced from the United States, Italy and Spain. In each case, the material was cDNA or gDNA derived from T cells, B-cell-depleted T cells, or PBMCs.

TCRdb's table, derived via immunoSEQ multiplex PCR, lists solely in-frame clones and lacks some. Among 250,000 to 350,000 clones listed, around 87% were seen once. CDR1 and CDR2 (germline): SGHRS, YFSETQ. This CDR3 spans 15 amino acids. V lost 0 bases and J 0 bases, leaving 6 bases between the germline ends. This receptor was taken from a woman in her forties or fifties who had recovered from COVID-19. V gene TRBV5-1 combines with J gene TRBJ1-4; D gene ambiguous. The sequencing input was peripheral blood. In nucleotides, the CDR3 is TGCGCCAGCAGCTTGGGCCGGGCAACTAATGAAAAACTGTTTTTT. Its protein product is CASSLGRATNEKLFF.